This TCR beta chain is from a study of blood T cell repertoires in COVID-19. Study summary: From T cells, B-cell-depleted T cells, or PBMCs came the material, which was cDNA or gDNA.

Per the original methods: Amplifying reference gene primers gave estimates of nucleated cell counts. Repertoires were generated with immunoSEQ multiplex PCR, while TCRdb's copy carries only in-frame clones and drops some. V, J and clone size reflect that table, while D and trimming were determined from the DNA. The sample comprises about 280,000 clones, about nine tenths of which are singletons, and around 2.9% rests with the top ten. Trimming removed 7 bases from V and 5 bases from J, with 17 bases in between. In germline, CDR1 is SGHAT, CDR2 FQDESV (reference sequence). CDR3 size: 14 residues. The gene calls are TRBV11-1 and TRBJ1-1; no definite D call. This TCR was sampled from a woman in her twenties or thirties with active or convalescent COVID-19. The sequenced sample consisted of peripheral blood. The CDR3 region is CASTARSGRTEAFF. The CDR3 bases are TGTGCCAGCACCGCCCGATCTGGGAGGACTGAAGCTTTCTTT.